The entry below gives a single T cell receptor beta chain sequence along with its context. The target antigen is unknown. Per the germline V gene, CDR1 is DFQATT and CDR2 is SNEGSKA (reference sequence). The CDR3 has 15 amino acids. TCRdb reprocessed the 5' RACE reads and reports one entry per CDR3 protein, with no DNA. The table for this sample gives a few hundred thousand distinct CDR3 sequences. This sample was included in a study of T cells expressing NK-cell markers. Study findings and constraints: A range of roughly 1.0-7.0% of CD8+ T cells consisted of dominant NKG2C+ clonotypes in a handful of donors. Clones of NKG2C+ T cells that had expanded were of unclear HCMV specificity.

The gene calls are TRBV20-1 and TRBJ2-3; checking the TCRdb D call of TRBD2 is not possible without DNA. The receptor was derived from a woman aged 45-65 years in good health. The sequenced sample was blood T cells: a sorted CD56 or NKG2C T cell subset, CD4+ or CD8+ T cells, or bulk PBMC T cells (not recorded which). This CDR3 reads CSATPGLASTDTQYF.